The present TCR beta chain was sequenced within a study of T cells in Graves' hyperthyroidism and ophthalmopathy. Study-level points and caveats: For ophthalmopathy, model prediction preceded onset by a median 6.5 months. Blood shared most expanded thyroid clonotypes above 0.001. A 13 V-J model separated ophthalmopathy from stable hyperthyroidism.

With V trimmed by 4 bases and J by 0 bases, 12 bases remained unmatched. Germline CDR1 and CDR2: SGHVS and FQNEAQ. This CDR3 region has 17 residues. TCR beta CDR3 regions were amplified from RNA. HTBI primers were employed in a first-round RT-PCR of the TCR CDR3. TCRdb called the multiplex PCR reads again in MiXCR, with one record for every CDR3 protein. The table has approximately 600,000 distinct CDR3 sequences, under 25% seen once; the top ten hold around a third. PBMCs came from 7.5 to 10 ml fresh peripheral blood. This clonotype was picked up many times. As yet, its antigen is unknown. The V and J genes are TRBV7-8 and TRBJ2-7, with TRBD1 identical over 7 bases. Sequencing was performed on blood. This TCR derives from a man aged 25 to 40 with Graves' ophthalmopathy. CDR3 sequence (DNA): TGTGCCAGCAGCTATGGGACAGCCGCCTTCAGCTCCTACGAGCAGTACTTC. As protein: CASSYGTAAFSSYEQYF.